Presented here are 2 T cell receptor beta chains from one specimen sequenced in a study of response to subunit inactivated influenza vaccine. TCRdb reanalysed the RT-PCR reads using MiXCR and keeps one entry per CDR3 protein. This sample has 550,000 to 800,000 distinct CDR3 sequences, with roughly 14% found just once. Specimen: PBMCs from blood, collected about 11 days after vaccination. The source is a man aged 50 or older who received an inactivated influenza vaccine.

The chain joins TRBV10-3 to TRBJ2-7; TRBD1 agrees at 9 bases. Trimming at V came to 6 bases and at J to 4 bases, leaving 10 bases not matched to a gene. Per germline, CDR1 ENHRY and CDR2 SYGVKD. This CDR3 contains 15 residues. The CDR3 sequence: CAIRPHRDRDYEQYF. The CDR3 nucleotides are TGTGCCATCAGGCCTCACCGGGACAGGGATTACGAGCAGTACTTC.

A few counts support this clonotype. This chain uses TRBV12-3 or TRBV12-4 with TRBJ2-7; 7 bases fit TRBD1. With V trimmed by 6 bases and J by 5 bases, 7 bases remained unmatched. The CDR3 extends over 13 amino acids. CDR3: CASRIEGAHEQYF. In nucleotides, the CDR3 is TGTGCCAGCAGAATTGAGGGGGCCCACGAGCAGTACTTC.